A selection of T cell receptor beta chains follows, all from one sample in a study of shared clonotypes between healthy human individuals. Assay: immunoSEQ multiplex PCR; the TCRdb copy retains only in-frame clones and omits some. The sample carries around 720,000 clones, around 73% recorded once. Sequencing used memory CD4+ T cells sorted from blood. The receptors originated from a woman aged 25 to 45 in good health. The CDR3 runs from the conserved cysteine through the conserved F or W. Fields, in order: D gene, J gene, V gene, clone size, CDR3 DNA, CDR3 protein. A D gene is named only where the DNA matches it firmly. The size of a clone is reported for some rows only, either as once, few or many, or as a class for expanded clones.

>NA|TRBJ1-1|TRBV11-2|once
TGTGCCAGCAGCACGCAGAAAGACACTGAAGCTTTCTTT
CASSTQKDTEAFF
>NA|TRBJ2-5|TRBV5-4|few
TGTGCCAGCAGTATTTCTAGCGTAGCTCAAGAGACCCAGTACTTC
CASSISSVAQETQYF
>NA|TRBJ2-3|TRBV28|NA
TGTGCCAGCAGTTTAAACCAAGGATCCGCCTTCGCAGATACGCAGTATTTT
CASSLNQGSAFADTQYF
>TRBD2|TRBJ2-3|TRBV9|once
TGTGCCAGCAGCCCACTTTCCGGGACTAGAGCGTCCACGCAGTATTTT
CASSPLSGTRASTQYF
>TRBD1|TRBJ2-7|TRBV9|NA
TGTGCCAGCAGCTCGGGACAGGTCCCTTCCCACGAGCAGTACTTC
CASSSGQVPSHEQYF
>NA|TRBJ1-2|TRBV5-4|once
TGTGCCAGCAGCTTAACAACTAGGCCTAACTATGGCTACACCTTC
CASSLTTRPNYGYTF
>NA|TRBJ2-3|TRBV6-6|NA
TGTGCCAGCAGTTTCGACGGACACGCAGATACGCAGTATTTT
CASSFDGHADTQYF
>NA|TRBJ1-5|TRBV19|NA
TGTGCCAGTAGTGACCTTGGGGTTACAGGCAATCAGCCCCAGCATTTT
CASSDLGVTGNQPQHF
>TRBD1|TRBJ2-5|TRBV10-1|NA
TGCGCCAGCGGGACAGACACCCACCAAGAGACCCAGTACTTC
CASGTDTHQETQYF
>TRBD2|TRBJ2-7|TRBV6-1|NA
TGTGCCAGCGTACTAGGGACTAGCGGAACCTACGAGCAGTACTTC
CASVLGTSGTYEQYF
>NA|TRBJ1-4|TRBV4-1|NA
TGCGCCAGCAGCCAGCCTGGGGCGGAAGAAAAACTGTTTTTT
CASSQPGAEEKLFF
>NA|TRBJ1-1|TRBV6-6|NA
TGTGCCAGCACGCCCCCGGGGAACACTGAAGCTTTCTTT
CASTPPGNTEAFF
>TRBD1|TRBJ2-1|TRBV7-2|NA
TGTGCCAGCACCGCGGATCGACAGGGTGTCGGGTACAATGAGCAGTTCTTC
CASTADRQGVGYNEQFF
>NA|TRBJ1-3|TRBV6-5|NA
TGTGCCAGCAGTTATAGCGGGAGGAACTCTGGAAACACCATATATTTT
CASSYSGRNSGNTIYF
>TRBD2|TRBJ2-1|TRBV29-1|NA
TGCAGCGTCGGGGCGGGAGCGAATGAGCAGTTCTTC
CSVGAGANEQFF
>TRBD2|TRBJ2-7|TRBV5-1|few
TGCGCCAGCAGCTTGGGCGGCCCTAGCGGGTTCTACGAGCAGTACTTC
CASSLGGPSGFYEQYF
>NA|TRBJ2-3|TRBV5-4|once
TGTGCCAGCAGCCCAAAGACAGCTAGCACAGATACGCAGTATTTT
CASSPKTASTDTQYF
>TRBD1|TRBJ2-2|TRBV2|few
TGTGCCAGCACCGGACAGGATTCGAACACCGGGGAGCTGTTTTTT
CASTGQDSNTGELFF
>NA|TRBJ2-5|TRBV10-3|NA
TGTGCCATCAGTACCGGGACCGCCCAAGAGACCCAGTACTTC
CAISTGTAQETQYF
>NA|TRBJ2-3|TRBV9|NA
TGTGCCAGCAGCGTAGAAAGAGACCAGGGGGATACGCAGTATTTT
CASSVERDQGDTQYF
>TRBD2|TRBJ2-3|TRBV2|NA
TGTGCCAGCACTCGACTAGCGGGAGGGCCAAATACGCAGTATTTT
CASTRLAGGPNTQYF
>NA|TRBJ2-7|TRBV28|once
TGTGCCAGCAGTCTCGGACACCTCTACGAGCAGTACTTC
CASSLGHLYEQYF
>NA|TRBJ2-1|TRBV7-3|NA
TGTGCCAGCAGCCCTCAGCAGGGAATAGGTGAGCAGTTCTTC
CASSPQQGIGEQFF
>NA|TRBJ2-2|TRBV28|NA
TGTGCCAGCAGTTTGTGGCAGGGTGGCGGGGAGCTGTTTTTT
CASSLWQGGGELFF
>NA|TRBJ1-5|TRBV7-9|few
TGTGCCAGCAGCTTATCAATTCAGCCCCAGCATTTT
CASSLSIQPQHF
>TRBD2|TRBJ2-1|TRBV5-1|NA
TGCGCCAGCTCTAGCGGGAGAATTCCGTACAATGAGCAGTTCTTC
CASSSGRIPYNEQFF
>TRBD1|TRBJ1-1|TRBV5-1|NA
TGCGCCAGCAGCGGGAGGACAGGGGTCGTGAACACTGAAGCTTTCTTT
CASSGRTGVVNTEAFF
>NA|TRBJ1-2|TRBV28|many
TGTGCCAGCAGTTCTCTGACAGGTTTGAACTATGGCTACACCTTC
CASSSLTGLNYGYTF
>TRBD2|TRBJ2-5|TRBV9|NA
TGTGCCAGCAGCCCCAGAGGACTAGCGGGAGGGGAGACCCAGTACTTC
CASSPRGLAGGETQYF
>NA|TRBJ1-1|TRBV5-4|NA
TGTGCCAGCAGCTCCAGAACAGGGAGCCACACTGAAGCTTTCTTT
CASSSRTGSHTEAFF
>NA|TRBJ2-7|TRBV6-6|NA
TGTGCCAGCAGTTACTCAGGGGCGGGGTGTTACTTC
CASSYSGAGCYF
>TRBD1|TRBJ1-2|TRBV19|NA
TGTGCCACCGCGAACAGGGGGCTGAACTATGGCTACACCTTC
CATANRGLNYGYTF
>NA|TRBJ2-6|TRBV28|NA
TGTGCCAGCAGTTCCCGCTCCTTTGGGGGCTCCTCTGGGGCCAACGTCCTGACTTTC
CASSSRSFGGSSGANVLTF
>NA|TRBJ1-1|TRBV5-1|NA
TGCGCCAGCAGCCAAACCGGTGGGGGCACTGAAGCTTTCTTT
CASSQTGGGTEAFF
>TRBD1|TRBJ1-1|TRBV5-1|NA
TGCGCCAGCAGCTTGTATGGGACAGGGGATGTGAACACTGAAGCTTTCTTT
CASSLYGTGDVNTEAFF
>TRBD2|TRBJ2-7|TRBV5-1|NA
TGCGCCAGCAGCTTTCTAGCGGGGAACTCCTACGAGCAGTACTTC
CASSFLAGNSYEQYF
>TRBD2|TRBJ2-1|TRBV5-1|NA
TGCGCCAGCAGGGACACGGGAGGGAGGTACAATGAGCAGTTCTTC
CASRDTGGRYNEQFF
>TRBD2|TRBJ2-3|TRBV28|NA
TGTGCCAGCAGTAAGACTAGCGGGATGACAGATACGCAGTATTTT
CASSKTSGMTDTQYF